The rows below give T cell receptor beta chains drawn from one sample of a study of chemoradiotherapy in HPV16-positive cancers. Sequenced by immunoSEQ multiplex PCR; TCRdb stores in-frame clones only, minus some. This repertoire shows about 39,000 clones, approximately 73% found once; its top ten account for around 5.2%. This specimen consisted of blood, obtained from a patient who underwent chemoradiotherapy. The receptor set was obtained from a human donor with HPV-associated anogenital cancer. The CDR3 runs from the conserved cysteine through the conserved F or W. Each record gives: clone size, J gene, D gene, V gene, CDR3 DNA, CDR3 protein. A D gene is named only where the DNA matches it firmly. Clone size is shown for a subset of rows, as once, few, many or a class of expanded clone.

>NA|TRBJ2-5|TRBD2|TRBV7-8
TGTGCCAGCAGCTCGAGGACTAGAATCCTTGTGGGGACCCAGTACTTC
CASSSRTRILVGTQYF
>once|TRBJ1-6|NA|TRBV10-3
TGTGCCATCAGTGTGTCGAGCTCCTATAATTCACCCCTCCACTTT
CAISVSSSYNSPLHF
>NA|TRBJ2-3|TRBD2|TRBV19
TGTGCCAGTAGTATGTTCCGGGGGGCGCAGTATTTT
CASSMFRGAQYF
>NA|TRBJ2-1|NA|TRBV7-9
TGTGCCAGCAGCCTATATTTGACATCCGACAATGAGCAGTTCTTC
CASSLYLTSDNEQFF
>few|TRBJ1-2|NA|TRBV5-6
TGTGCCAGCAGCTTGGGACCTGGCTACACCTTC
CASSLGPGYTF
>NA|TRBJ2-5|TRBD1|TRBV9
TGTGCCAGCAGCGTAGCTGGACAGGGGGCGAGAGAGACCCAGTACTTC
CASSVAGQGARETQYF
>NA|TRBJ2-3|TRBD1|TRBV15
TGTGCCACCAGCAGAGGGCAGGGGGCAGATACGCAGTATTTT
CATSRGQGADTQYF
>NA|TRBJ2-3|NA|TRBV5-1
TGCGCCAGCAGCTCTCGAAGGGGGGGCACAGATACGCAGTATTTT
CASSSRRGGTDTQYF
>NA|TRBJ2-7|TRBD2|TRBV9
TGTGCCAGCAGCTTTGGGGGGGATCCCACCTACGAGCAGTACTTC
CASSFGGDPTYEQYF
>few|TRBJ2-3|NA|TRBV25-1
TGTGCCAGCAGTTTTGAGGGTACCCGTATCCCTAGCACAGATACGCAGTATTTT
CASSFEGTRIPSTDTQYF
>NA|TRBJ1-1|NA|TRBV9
TGTGCCAGCAGCCCCCGGATAGGGAACATGAACACTGAAGCTTTCTTT
CASSPRIGNMNTEAFF
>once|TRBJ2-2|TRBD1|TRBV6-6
TGTGCCAGCAGTTACATGGGACAGGTTACCGGGGAGCTGTTTTTT
CASSYMGQVTGELFF
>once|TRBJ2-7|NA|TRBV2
TGTGCCAGCATTCCTAGCGCCTCCTTCTACGAGCAGTACTTC
CASIPSASFYEQYF
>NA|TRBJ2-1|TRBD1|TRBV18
TGTGCCAGCTCGCCTGAGACAGGGGTCCCCCTCTACAATGAGCAGTTCTTC
CASSPETGVPLYNEQFF
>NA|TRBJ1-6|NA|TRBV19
TGTGCCAGTAGTATGGAAGGGAACTCACCCCTCCACTTT
CASSMEGNSPLHF
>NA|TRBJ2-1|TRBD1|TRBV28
TGTGCCATCCGAGGGGGCTCCTCCCCCCGAGGTGAGCAGTTCTTC
CAIRGGSSPRGEQFF
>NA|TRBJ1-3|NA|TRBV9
TGTGCCAGCAGCGTAGATGCCAGAACAAACACCATATATTTT
CASSVDARTNTIYF
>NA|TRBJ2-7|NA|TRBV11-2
TGTGCCAGCAGCTTAGCGCAGGGACCCTACGAGCAGTACTTC
CASSLAQGPYEQYF
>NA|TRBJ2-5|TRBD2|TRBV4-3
TGCGCCAGCAGCCCTGGGGGGGGTGCATTTGAGACCCAGTACTTC
CASSPGGGAFETQYF
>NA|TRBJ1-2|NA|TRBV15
TGTGCCACCAGCAGAGATCGCGCAGGAAACTATGGCTACACCTTC
CATSRDRAGNYGYTF
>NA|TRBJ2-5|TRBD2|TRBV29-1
TGCAGCGTTGACTTACTAGCGGGGCTCCAAGAGACCCAGTACTTC
CSVDLLAGLQETQYF
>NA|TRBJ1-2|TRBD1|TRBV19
TGTGCCAGTCAACCTGGGACAGGGAGTTATGGCTACACCTTC
CASQPGTGSYGYTF
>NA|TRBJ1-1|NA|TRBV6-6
TGTGCCAGCAGCTCCCGGGTTCTGGGCACTGAAGCTTTCTTT
CASSSRVLGTEAFF
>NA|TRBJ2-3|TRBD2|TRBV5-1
TGCGCCAGCAAGGCGGGGGAGAGGAGCACAGATACGCAGTATTTT
CASKAGERSTDTQYF
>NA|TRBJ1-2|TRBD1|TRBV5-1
TGCGCCAGCAGGGAGCCAGGGGGCCGAGGCTACACCTTC
CASREPGGRGYTF